Below, 23 T cell receptor beta chains from the same sample are listed, as sequenced in a study of blood T cells in healthy people across ages (dated by TCRdb to 2014 to 2015). Libraries were made using 5' RACE. Instrument used: Illumina HiSeq 2500. A second PCR of roughly 7 to 11 cycles was performed with a sample-barcoded 5' primer and a J-beta primer mix. The public reads were reanalyzed by TCRdb: fastp trimming at Q25, MiXCR alignment, in-frame beta chains only. Merged by CDR3 protein, the rows form single entries marked with the most common genes and DNA. The table for this sample lists about 780,000 distinct CDR3 sequences; about half of them were counted only once. Roughly 18% of the sample belongs to the ten largest clones. Sequencing used blood. The receptors originated from a man older than 75 in good health.

The chain carries TRBV9 and TRBJ2-7, with D uncertain. The CDR3 loop spans 12 amino acids. Germline CDR1 and CDR2: SGDLS and YYNGEE. V shed 7 bases and J shed 2 bases, with 10 bases lying between them. CDR3 in amino acids: CASFVETYEQYF. The CDR3 coding sequence is TGTGCCAGCTTCGTAGAAACCTACGAGCAGTACTTC.

This clonotype was seen only a few times. This rearrangement joins TRBV5-1 to TRBJ1-6, with 7 bases aligning to TRBD1. Germline V CDR1 and CDR2: SGHRS, YFSETQ. The CDR3 sequence is 17 residues long. J gave up 4 bases and V 4 bases, and 11 bases lay outside the gene matches. CDR3: CASSARDRRVYNSPLHF. Here the CDR3 DNA reads TGCGCCAGCAGCGCAAGGGACAGAAGAGTTTATAATTCACCCCTCCACTTT.

The V and J genes are TRBV12-3 or TRBV12-4 and TRBJ2-3, with TRBD2 matching over 8 bases. The CDR3 runs to 15 residues. V gave up 5 bases and J gave up 6 bases; unmatched junction bases: 10. This CDR3 is CASSPGLATLDTQYF. CDR3 DNA sequence: TGTGCCAGCAGTCCTGGACTAGCCACTTTGGATACGCAGTATTTT.

This clonotype was seen a handful of times. The chain has TRBV28 and TRBJ2-5; no reliable D call. Trimming cost V 2 bases and J 5 bases, with 15 bases left between them. Germline-derived CDR1 and CDR2 are MDHEN and SYDVKM. This CDR3 region has 15 residues. CDR3 DNA: TGTGCCAGCAGTTTACCGGGCCAGCAAGGGGAGACCCAGTACTTC. It specifies CASSLPGQQGETQYF.

The V gene is TRBV7-2, the J gene TRBJ2-3, with D perhaps TRBD2 (6 bases). The V end was cut by 1 base, the J end by 5 bases, with 16 bases between. Germline V gene sequence: CDR1 SGHTA, CDR2 FQGNSA. This CDR3 is built from 16 residues. CDR3 bases: TGTGCCAGCAGCTTAGGGACGGGAGTCCGCATAGATACGCAGTATTTT. It codes for CASSLGTGVRIDTQYF.

Details on this clonotype: One junction end disagrees with the germline gene, perhaps due to a read error. The rearrangement uses TRBV5-6 and TRBJ1-2; 9 bases map to TRBD1. CDR1 is SGHDT, CDR2 YYEEEE, per germline. The CDR3 has 14 amino acids. CDR3 in DNA: TGTGCCACCAGCCGGGACAGGGAGTACTATGGCTACACCTTC. This sequence encodes CATSRDREYYGYTF.

The sample holds many counts of this clonotype. The chain uses TRBV12-3 or TRBV12-4 and TRBJ2-7; TRBD2 aligns across 9 bases. Trimming took 6 bases from V and 4 from J; bases not matched to a gene: 16. This CDR3 has 17 residues. In DNA form, the CDR3 reads TGTGCCAGCAGCCTCTCGGCGGGAGGGTTGAAGGGATACGAGCAGTACTTC. It encodes CASSLSAGGLKGYEQYF.

In this sample, this clonotype turned up many times. This rearrangement joins TRBV5-6 to TRBJ2-1, with 9 bases that match TRBD2. This CDR3 is 16 amino acids long. Per the germline V gene, CDR1 is SGHDT and CDR2 is YYEEEE. J lost 9 bases, V lost 2 bases, and 12 bases had no gene match. The CDR3 loop reads CASSFGDSGSFGEQFF. The CDR3 coding sequence is TGTGCCAGCAGCTTCGGGGATAGCGGGAGCTTTGGTGAGCAGTTCTTC.

In this sample, this clonotype turned up many times. J is TRBJ2-1 and V is TRBV3-1, with 10 bases identical to TRBD2. Trimming at V came to 4 bases and at J to 4 bases, leaving 7 bases not matched to a gene. CDR1 LGHDT and CDR2 YNNKEL come from the germline V gene (reference sequence). The CDR3 runs to 16 residues. CDR3: CASSPESSGRYNEQFF. The CDR3 region has the DNA TGTGCCAGCAGCCCCGAGTCTAGCGGGAGATACAATGAGCAGTTCTTC.

This clonotype was observed once. The J gene is TRBJ2-7, the V gene TRBV28; D gene ambiguous. Germline loops: CDR1 MDHEN, CDR2 SYDVKM. This CDR3 is 15 amino acids long. V lost 6 bases to trimming and J lost 3 bases, with 18 bases between them. The DNA of the CDR3 is TGTGCCAGCAGCCAAATTATGGTTCAGATCTACGAGCAGTACTTC. This sequence encodes CASSQIMVQIYEQYF.

The rearrangement joins TRBV29-1 to TRBJ1-5; 7 nucleotides align to TRBD1. The CDR3 totals 14 residues. V was clipped by 4 bases and J by 5 bases; unmatched bases: 8. CDR1 and CDR2 from the germline V gene are SQVTM and ANQGSEA. The DNA of the CDR3 is TGCAGCGTTGTAATAGGGGGCAGGGATCAGCCCCAGCATTTT. This gives the protein CSVVIGGRDQPQHF.

This clonotype was seen a few times. The V gene is TRBV2, the J gene TRBJ2-7; 7 nucleotides match TRBD1. The CDR3 is 14 amino acids. Germline V lookup: CDR1 SNHLY, CDR2 FYNNEI. V lost 8 bases, J lost 0 bases, and 7 bases stayed unmatched. The CDR3 DNA reads as TGTGCCAGCGGACTCGACAGGGCCTCCTACGAGCAGTACTTC. It specifies CASGLDRASYEQYF.

This clonotype was detected a few times. V is TRBV3-1 and J is TRBJ2-4; 9 positions match TRBD1. The CDR3 spans 20 residues. J lost 1 base, V lost 0 bases, and 13 bases had no gene match. CDR1 and CDR2 from the germline V gene are LGHDT and YNNKEL (reference sequence). The CDR3 region is CASSQDTGGVGRRAKNIQYF. CDR3 nucleotides: TGTGCCAGCAGCCAAGATACAGGGGGCGTGGGTCGCCGGGCCAAAAACATTCAGTACTTC.

This clonotype was observed a handful of times. V usage is TRBV5-1 and J usage is TRBJ2-1; 10 nucleotides match TRBD2. V was pared by 4 bases and J by 4 bases, with 5 bases of the junction left unmatched. The germline V gene has CDR1 SGHRS and CDR2 YFSETQ. There are 15 residues in the CDR3. Here the CDR3 DNA reads TGCGCCAGCAGCCCCATTAGCGGGGGGTACAATGAGCAGTTCTTC. Amino acid sequence: CASSPISGGYNEQFF. Based on the CDR3 plus reference TRBV5-1 and TRBJ2-1, the full variable domain is KAGVTQTPRYLIKTRGQQVTLSCSPISGHRSVSWYQQTPGQGLQFLFEYFSETQRNKGNFPGRFSGRQFSNSRSEMNVSTLELGDSALYLCASSPISGGYNEQFFGPGTRLTVL.

The chain links TRBV28 to TRBJ2-3; 11 bases are a match to TRBD2. With 2 bases clipped from V and 3 bases from J, the junction kept 7 bases outside the gene matches. This CDR3 has 17 amino acids. Looked up from germline, CDR1 is MDHEN and CDR2 is SYDVKM. In DNA, the CDR3 is TGTGCCAGCAGTTTAAGTCCGACTAGCGGGGTGACAGATACGCAGTATTTT. This sequence encodes CASSLSPTSGVTDTQYF.

This clonotype was seen repeatedly, ten times or more. The CDR3 DNA is TGTGCCAGCAGCCTAGGACAGGGGGTCTACAATGAGCAGTTCTTC. Amino acid sequence: CASSLGQGVYNEQFF. The chain has TRBV5-4 and TRBJ2-1, with 10 bases matching TRBD1. Germline V CDR1 and CDR2: SGHNT, YYREEE (reference sequence). V gave up 4 bases and J gave up 3 bases; unmatched junction bases: 4. The CDR3 loop spans 15 amino acids.

Many counts were recorded for this clonotype. DNA of the CDR3: TGTGCCAGCAGCCTGGGAGCCTACGAGCAGTACTTC. It yields the protein CASSLGAYEQYF. The chain couples TRBV12-3 or TRBV12-4 to TRBJ2-7; tentative D call: TRBD2 (5 bases). V lost 6 bases, J lost 2 bases, and 8 bases lay in between. The CDR3 has 12 residues.

CDR3 nucleotides: TGTGCCAGCAGCACACAGATCGAAGCTTTCTTT. Translating gives CASSTQIEAFF. The chain employs TRBV7-9 and TRBJ1-1; D gene unclear. The CDR3 length is 11 residues. The V end lost 5 bases, the J end lost 8 bases, and 9 bases lay between the germline ends. Germline V gene lookup returns CDR1 SEHNR and CDR2 FQNEAQ (reference sequence).

Note on this clonotype: The junction departs from germline at one end; a sequencing error may be responsible. The chain recombines TRBV5-1 with TRBJ2-7; D might be TRBD1 (6 bases). The J call could be wrong; TRBJ2-5 is a better fit for the DNA end. CDR3 length: 15 amino acids. The germline V gene has CDR1 SGHRS and CDR2 YFSETQ. The CDR3 loop reads CAGSLDGQPQETQYF. The CDR3 DNA sequence: TGCGCCGGCAGCTTGGACGGACAGCCACAAGAGACCCAGTACTTC.

This clonotype was seen more than once but under ten times. This sequence joins TRBV3-1 and TRBJ2-5, with D possibly being TRBD2 (5 bases). Germline CDR1 is LGHDT and CDR2 is YNNKEL (reference sequence). V dropped 5 bases and J dropped 2 bases, with 15 bases sitting between them. This CDR3 is built from 15 residues. CDR3 region: CASSKMFGEQETQYF. The CDR3 DNA sequence: TGTGCCAGCAGCAAAATGTTCGGGGAGCAAGAGACCCAGTACTTC.

CDR3 loop: CASSIGGQGRETQYF. Written as DNA, the CDR3 is TGTGCCAGTAGTATAGGGGGACAGGGACGGGAGACCCAGTACTTC. The V and J genes are TRBV19 and TRBJ2-5; 9 bases map to TRBD1. CDR1 and CDR2 (germline): LNHDA, SQIVND (reference sequence). The V and J ends lost 1 base and 5 bases, in that order; junction bases with no gene match: 5. The CDR3 contains 15 residues.

This clonotype was seen only a few times. The rearrangement links TRBV5-1 to TRBJ2-7; 8 nucleotides agree with TRBD1. In germline, CDR1 is SGHRS, CDR2 YFSETQ. J was trimmed by 5 bases and V by 0 bases; bases with no gene match: 4. The CDR3 runs to 14 residues. Here the CDR3 DNA reads TGCGCCAGCAGCTTGGACAGGGGGTCCCACGAGCAGTACTTC. As protein: CASSLDRGSHEQYF.

The rearrangement joins TRBV20-1 to TRBJ1-4; 11 nucleotides line up with TRBD1. Trimming removed 5 bases from V and 7 bases from J; junction bases left unmatched: 6. Looked up from germline, CDR1 is DFQATT and CDR2 is SNEGSKA (reference sequence). CDR3 length equals 14 residues. The CDR3 region is CSAFTGTGGEKLFF. Here the CDR3 DNA reads TGCAGTGCTTTCACCGGGACAGGGGGTGAAAAACTGTTTTTT.